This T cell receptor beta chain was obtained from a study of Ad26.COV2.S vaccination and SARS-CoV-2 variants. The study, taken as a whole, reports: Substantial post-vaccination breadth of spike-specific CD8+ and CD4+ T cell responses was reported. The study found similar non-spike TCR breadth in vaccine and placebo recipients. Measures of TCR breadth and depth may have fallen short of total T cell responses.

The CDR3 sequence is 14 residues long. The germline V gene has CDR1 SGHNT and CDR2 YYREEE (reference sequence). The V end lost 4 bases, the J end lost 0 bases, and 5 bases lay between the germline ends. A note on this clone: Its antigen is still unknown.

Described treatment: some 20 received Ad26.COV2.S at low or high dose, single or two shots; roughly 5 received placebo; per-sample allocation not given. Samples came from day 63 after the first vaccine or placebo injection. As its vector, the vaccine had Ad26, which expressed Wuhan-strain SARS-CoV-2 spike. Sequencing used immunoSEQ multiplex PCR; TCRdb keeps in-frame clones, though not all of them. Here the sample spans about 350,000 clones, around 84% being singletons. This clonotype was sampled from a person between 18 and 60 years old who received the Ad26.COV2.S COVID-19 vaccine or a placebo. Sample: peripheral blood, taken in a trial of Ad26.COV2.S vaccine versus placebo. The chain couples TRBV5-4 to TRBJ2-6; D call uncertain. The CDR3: CASSRDSGANVLTF. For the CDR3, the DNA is TGTGCCAGCAGCCGAGACTCTGGGGCCAACGTCCTGACTTTC.